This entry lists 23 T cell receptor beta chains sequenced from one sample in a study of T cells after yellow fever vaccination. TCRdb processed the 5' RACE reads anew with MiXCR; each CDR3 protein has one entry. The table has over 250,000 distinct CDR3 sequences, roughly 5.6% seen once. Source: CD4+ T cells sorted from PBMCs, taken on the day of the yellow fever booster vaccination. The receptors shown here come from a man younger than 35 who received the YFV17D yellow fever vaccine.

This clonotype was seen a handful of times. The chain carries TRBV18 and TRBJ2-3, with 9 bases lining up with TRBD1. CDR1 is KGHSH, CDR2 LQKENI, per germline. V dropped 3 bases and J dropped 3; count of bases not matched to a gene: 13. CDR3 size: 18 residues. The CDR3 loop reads CASSPRKTGTGITDTQYF. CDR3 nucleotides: TGTGCCAGCTCACCTCGAAAAACCGGGACAGGGATTACAGATACGCAGTATTTT. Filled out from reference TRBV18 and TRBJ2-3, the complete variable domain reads NAGVMQNPRHLVRRRGQEARLRCSPMKGHSHVYWYRQLPEEGLKFMVYLQKENIIDESGMPKERFSAEFPKEGPSILRIQQVVRGDSAAYFCASSPRKTGTGITDTQYFGPGTRLTVL.

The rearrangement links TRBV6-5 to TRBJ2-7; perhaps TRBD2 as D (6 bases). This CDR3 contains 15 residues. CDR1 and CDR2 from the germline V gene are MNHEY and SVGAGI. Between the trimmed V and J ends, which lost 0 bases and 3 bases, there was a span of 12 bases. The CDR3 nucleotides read TGTGCCAGCAGTTACTCGACCCTAGCGCTCTACGAGCAGTACTTC. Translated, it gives CASSYSTLALYEQYF.

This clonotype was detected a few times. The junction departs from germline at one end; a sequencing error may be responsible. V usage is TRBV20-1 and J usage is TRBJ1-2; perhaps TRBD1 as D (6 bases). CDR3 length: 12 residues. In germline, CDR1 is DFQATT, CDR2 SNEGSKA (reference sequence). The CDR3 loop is CSAREGAGPVAF. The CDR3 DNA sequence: TGCAGTGCTAGAGAGGGGGCAGGGCCTGTCGCCTTC.

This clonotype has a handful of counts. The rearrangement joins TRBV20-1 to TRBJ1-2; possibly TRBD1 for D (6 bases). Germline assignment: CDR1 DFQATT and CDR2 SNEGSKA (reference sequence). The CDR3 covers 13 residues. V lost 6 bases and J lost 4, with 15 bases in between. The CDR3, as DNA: TGCAGTGCAAAGCAGGACAGTACCTATGGCTACACCTTC. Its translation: CSAKQDSTYGYTF.

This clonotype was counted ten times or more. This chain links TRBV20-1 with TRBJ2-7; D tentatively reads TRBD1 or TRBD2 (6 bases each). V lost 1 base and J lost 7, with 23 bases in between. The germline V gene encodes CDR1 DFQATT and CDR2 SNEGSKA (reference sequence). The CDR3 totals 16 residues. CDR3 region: CSARARAGHPPREQYF. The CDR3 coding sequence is TGCAGTGCTAGAGCCAGGGCGGGACACCCGCCTCGGGAGCAGTACTTC.

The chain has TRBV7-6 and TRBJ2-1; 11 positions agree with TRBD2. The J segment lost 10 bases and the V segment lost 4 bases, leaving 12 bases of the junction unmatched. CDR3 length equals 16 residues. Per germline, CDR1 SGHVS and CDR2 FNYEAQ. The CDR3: CASSSLAGGLSGEQFF. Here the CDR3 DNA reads TGTGCCAGCAGCTCTCTAGCGGGGGGACTATCTGGGGAGCAGTTCTTC.

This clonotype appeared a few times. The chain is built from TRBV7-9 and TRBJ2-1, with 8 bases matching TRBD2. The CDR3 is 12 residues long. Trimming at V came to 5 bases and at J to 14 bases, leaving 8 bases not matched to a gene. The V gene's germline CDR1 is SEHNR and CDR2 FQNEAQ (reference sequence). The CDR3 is CASSPEAGAEFF. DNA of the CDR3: TGTGCCAGCAGCCCTGAAGCGGGGGCGGAGTTCTTC.

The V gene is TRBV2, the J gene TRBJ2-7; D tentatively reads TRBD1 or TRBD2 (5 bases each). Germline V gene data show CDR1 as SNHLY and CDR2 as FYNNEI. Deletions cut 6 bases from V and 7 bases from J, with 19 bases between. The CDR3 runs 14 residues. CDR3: CASSRQGSPGEQYV. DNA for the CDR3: TGTGCCAGCAGCCGGCAGGGCTCGCCGGGGGAGCAGTACGTC.

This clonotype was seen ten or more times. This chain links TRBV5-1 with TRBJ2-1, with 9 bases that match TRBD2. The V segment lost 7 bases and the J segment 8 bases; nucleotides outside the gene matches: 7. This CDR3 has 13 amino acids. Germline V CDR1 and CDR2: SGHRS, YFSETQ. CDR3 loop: CASVRGGGDEQFF. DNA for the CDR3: TGCGCCAGCGTGCGGGGGGGCGGCGATGAGCAGTTCTTC. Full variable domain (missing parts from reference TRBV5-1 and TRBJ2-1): KAGVTQTPRYLIKTRGQQVTLSCSPISGHRSVSWYQQTPGQGLQFLFEYFSETQRNKGNFPGRFSGRQFSNSRSEMNVSTLELGDSALYLCASVRGGGDEQFFGPGTRLTVL.

The CDR3 loop reads CASSSSSTGSSYEQYF. The DNA for the CDR3 is TGTGCCAGCAGTTCCTCTTCGACAGGGTCATCTTACGAGCAGTACTTC. The chain employs TRBV27 and TRBJ2-7; 7 positions match TRBD1. The germline gives CDR1 MNHEY, CDR2 SMNVEV (reference sequence). This CDR3 is 16 amino acids long. After removal of 4 bases from V and 4 bases from J, the junction contained 13 bases not matched to a gene.

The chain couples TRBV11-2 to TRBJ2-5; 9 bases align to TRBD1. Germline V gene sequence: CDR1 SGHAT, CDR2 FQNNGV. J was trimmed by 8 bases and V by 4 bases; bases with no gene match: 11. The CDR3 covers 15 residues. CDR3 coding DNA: TGTGCCAGCAGCTCCAACAGGGGGCAGTTAAGAACCCAGTACTTC. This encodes CASSSNRGQLRTQYF.

In DNA, the CDR3 is TGTGCCAGCAGCCATTACCGGACAGGGGACGGCTACACCTTC. It translates to CASSHYRTGDGYTF. V gene TRBV7-2 combines with J gene TRBJ1-2; 9 bases align to TRBD1. There are 14 residues in the CDR3. Germline CDR1 SGHTA, CDR2 FQGNSA. The ends lost 5 bases at V and 8 bases at J; junction bases unmatched: 9.

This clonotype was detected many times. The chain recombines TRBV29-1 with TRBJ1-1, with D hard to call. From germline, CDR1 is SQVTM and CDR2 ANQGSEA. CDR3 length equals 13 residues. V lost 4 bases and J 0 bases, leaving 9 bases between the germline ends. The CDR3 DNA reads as TGCAGCGTTGGTGGGGTACTGAACACTGAAGCTTTCTTT. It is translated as CSVGGVLNTEAFF. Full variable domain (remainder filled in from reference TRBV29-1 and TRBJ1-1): SAVISQKPSRDICQRGTSLTIQCQVDSQVTMMFWYRQQPGQSLTLIATANQGSEATYESGFVIDKFPISRPNLTFSTLTVSNMSPEDSSIYLCSVGGVLNTEAFFGQGTRLTVV.

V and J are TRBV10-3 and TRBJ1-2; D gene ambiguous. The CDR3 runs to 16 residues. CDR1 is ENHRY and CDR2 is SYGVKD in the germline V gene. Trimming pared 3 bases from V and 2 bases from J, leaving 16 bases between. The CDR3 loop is CAISDSTIAGNYGYTF. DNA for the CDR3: TGTGCCATCAGTGACTCGACAATAGCCGGGAACTATGGCTACACCTTC.

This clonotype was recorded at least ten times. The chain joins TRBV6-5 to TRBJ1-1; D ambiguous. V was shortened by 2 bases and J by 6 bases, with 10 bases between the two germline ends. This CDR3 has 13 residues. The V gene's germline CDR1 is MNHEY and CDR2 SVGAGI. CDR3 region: CASSYPHGPEAFF. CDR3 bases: TGTGCCAGCAGTTACCCTCACGGGCCTGAAGCTTTCTTT.

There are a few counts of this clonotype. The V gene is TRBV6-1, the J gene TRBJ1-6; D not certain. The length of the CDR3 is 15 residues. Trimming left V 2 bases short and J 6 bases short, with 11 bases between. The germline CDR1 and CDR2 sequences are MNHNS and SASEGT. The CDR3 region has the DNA TGTGCCAGCAGTGAATTACTAGGGCTTAATTCACCCCTCCACTTT. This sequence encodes CASSELLGLNSPLHF.

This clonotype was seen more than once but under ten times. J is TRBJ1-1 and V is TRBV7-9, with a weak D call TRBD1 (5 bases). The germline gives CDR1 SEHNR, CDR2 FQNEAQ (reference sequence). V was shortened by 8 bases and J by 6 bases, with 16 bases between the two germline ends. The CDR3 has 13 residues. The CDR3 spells CASQRGNEAEAFF. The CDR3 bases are TGTGCCAGCCAGAGGGGAAACGAGGCTGAAGCTTTCTTT.

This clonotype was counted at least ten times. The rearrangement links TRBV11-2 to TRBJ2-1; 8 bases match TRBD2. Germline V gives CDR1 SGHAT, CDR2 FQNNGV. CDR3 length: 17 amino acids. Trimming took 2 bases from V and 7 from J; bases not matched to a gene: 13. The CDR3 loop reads CASSLSWLRGGGNEQFF. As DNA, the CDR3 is TGTGCCAGCAGCTTAAGTTGGTTACGGGGGGGCGGAAATGAGCAGTTCTTC.

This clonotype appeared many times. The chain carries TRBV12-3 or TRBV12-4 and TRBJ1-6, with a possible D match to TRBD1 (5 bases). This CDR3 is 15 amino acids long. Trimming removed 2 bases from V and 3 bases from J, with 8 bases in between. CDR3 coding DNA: TGTGCCAGCAGTTTAAGTGACAGCTATAATTCACCCCTCCACTTT. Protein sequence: CASSLSDSYNSPLHF.

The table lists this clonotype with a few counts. The CDR3 sequence is CSASGPTDTQYF. CDR3 nucleotide sequence: TGCAGTGCTTCGGGCCCCACAGATACGCAGTATTTT. The chain uses TRBV20-1 and TRBJ2-3, with D unresolved. CDR3 length: 12 amino acids. The V and J ends lost 5 bases and 2 bases respectively, with 8 bases between them. Germline assignment: CDR1 DFQATT and CDR2 SNEGSKA (reference sequence).

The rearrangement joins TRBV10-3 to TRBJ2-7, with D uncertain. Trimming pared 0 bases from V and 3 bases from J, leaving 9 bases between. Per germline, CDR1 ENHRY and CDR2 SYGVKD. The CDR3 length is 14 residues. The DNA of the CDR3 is TGTGCCATCAGTGAGTCGGAAGGTTTCTACGAGCAGTACTTC. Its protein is CAISESEGFYEQYF.

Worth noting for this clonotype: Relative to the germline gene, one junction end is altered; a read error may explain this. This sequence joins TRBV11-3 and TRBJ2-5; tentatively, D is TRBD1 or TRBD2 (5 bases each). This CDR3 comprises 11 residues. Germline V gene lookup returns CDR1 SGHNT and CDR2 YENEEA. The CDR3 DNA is TGCGAGGGGTACTTTCCGGAGACCCAGTACTTC. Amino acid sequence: CEGYFPETQYF.

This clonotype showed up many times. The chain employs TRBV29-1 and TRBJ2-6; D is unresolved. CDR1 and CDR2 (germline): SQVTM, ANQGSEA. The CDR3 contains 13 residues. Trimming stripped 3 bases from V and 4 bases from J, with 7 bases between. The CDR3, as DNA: TGCAGCGTTGAGGTGACGGGGGCCAACGTCCTGACTTTC. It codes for CSVEVTGANVLTF.